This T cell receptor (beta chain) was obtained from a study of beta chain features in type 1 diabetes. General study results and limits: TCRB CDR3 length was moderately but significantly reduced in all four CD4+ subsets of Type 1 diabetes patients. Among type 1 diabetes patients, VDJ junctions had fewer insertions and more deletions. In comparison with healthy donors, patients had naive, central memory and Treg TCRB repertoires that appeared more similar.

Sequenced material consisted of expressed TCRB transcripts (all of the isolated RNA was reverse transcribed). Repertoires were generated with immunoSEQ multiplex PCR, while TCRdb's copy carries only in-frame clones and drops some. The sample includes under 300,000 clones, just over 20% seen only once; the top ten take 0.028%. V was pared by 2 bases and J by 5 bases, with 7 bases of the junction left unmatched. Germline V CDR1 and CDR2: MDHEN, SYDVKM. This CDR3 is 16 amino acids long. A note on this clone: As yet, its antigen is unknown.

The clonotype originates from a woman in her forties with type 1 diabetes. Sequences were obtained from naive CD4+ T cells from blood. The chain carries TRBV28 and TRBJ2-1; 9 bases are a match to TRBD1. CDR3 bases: TGTGCCAGCAGTTTAGCAGGACAGGGGACCAACAATGAGCAGTTCTTC. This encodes CASSLAGQGTNNEQFF.